This paragraph covers one TCR beta chain sequence. This sample was included in a study of blood T cell repertoires in COVID-19. Study summary: Researchers got acute and convalescent COVID-19 samples from the United States, Italy and Spain.

The CDR3 covers 14 residues. Germline loops: CDR1 MNHNY, CDR2 SVGAGI (reference sequence). V dropped 6 bases and J dropped 5 bases, with 16 bases sitting between them. Original analysis: Reference gene primer amplification in the assay estimated nucleated cell counts. The protocol was immunoSEQ multiplex PCR, while the TCRdb copy is restricted to in-frame clones and leaves out a portion. The V and J calls and the clone size are those of that table, but D and trimming were determined from the DNA. The sample lists around 260,000 clones, approximately 90% occurring once. The sample was peripheral blood. The TCR was taken from a man between 25 and 39 years old with acute or convalescent COVID-19. The chain combines TRBV6-6 with TRBJ2-5; tentatively, D is TRBD1 (6 bases). CDR3 in DNA: TGTGCCAGCAGGAGGACAGTGGGGTATGAGACCCAGTACTTC. Translating it yields CASRRTVGYETQYF.